This T cell receptor (beta chain) emerged from a study of untreated major depressive disorder. Germline V lookup: CDR1 MDHEN, CDR2 SYDVKM. The V segment lost 6 bases and the J segment 7 bases; nucleotides outside the gene matches: 12. The CDR3 length is 16 residues. Here immunoSEQ multiplex PCR was the method, and the copy in TCRdb shows in-frame clones only, minus some. The sample shows 20,000 or so clones, about 83% of them seen only once. V gene TRBV28 combines with J gene TRBJ1-5, with TRBD1 matching 10 bases. The sequenced sample consisted of CD4+ T cells from PBMCs. This TCR came from a young woman in good health. In nucleotides, the CDR3 is TGTGCCAGCAGCCCCGCCGGGACAGGGGTAGGACAGCCCCAGCATTTT. Its translation is CASSPAGTGVGQPQHF.